This T cell receptor beta chain was sequenced in a study of OX40 agonist ivuxolimab in advanced cancers. Turning to the overall study: Ivuxolimab was a fully human IgG2 agonistic monoclonal antibody targeting the costimulatory receptor OX40 (CD134). Of the roughly 54 dose-escalation patients, hepatocellular carcinoma was present in about 20, melanoma in roughly 15, renal cell carcinoma in 9 and head and neck cancer in 9. Peripheral TCRbeta sequencing aimed to test whether ivuxolimab altered TCR sequence diversity and caused clonal T-cell expansion. Prior anti-PD-1, anti-PD-L1 or anti-CTLA-4 therapy was permitted, and 30% to 45% of dose-escalation patients had received checkpoint inhibitors. The monotherapy dose-escalation portion (N ≈ 55 patients) of the phase I ivuxolimab trial is reported in the paper. In the dose-escalation cohort, over 65% of patients were male, and the mean age was about 55 years, with a range of about 23 to 85. Partial responses were achieved by three dose-escalation patients, of whom one had hepatocellular carcinoma and two had cutaneous melanoma. Intravenous ivuxolimab was administered to patients every 2 weeks at six dose levels: 0.01, 0.1, 0.3, 1.5, 3 and 10 mg/kg. Broad study findings and their caveats: Low levels of normalized T-cell clonal expansion were also seen in some patients who did not respond. On average, CD8+ T cells showed more expanded clones than CD4+ T cells after ivuxolimab. In the 0.1-3.0 mg/kg groups, partial responders had among the lowest normalized peripheral clonal expansion, particularly in CD8+ T cells. The antigen specificity of the clonally expanded peripheral T cells was not determined. At doses of 0.1 to 3.0 mg/kg, clonal expansion of both CD4+ and CD8+ blood T cells was observed from baseline to week 6.

For sequencing of the TCRbeta CDR3 region, genomic DNA was extracted from the sorted cells. The immunoSEQ Assay was used to sequence the TCRbeta CDR3 regions. Sourced from immuneACCESS, this table was stored by TCRdb with only in-frame sequences that have V and J called. A share of the clones is absent; for the studies checked, an unresolved V gene accounts for under half, and the remainder has no known explanation. The sample yields tens of thousands of clones; approximately 80% were counted once. The biggest ten clones account for roughly 4.2% of the sample. Worth noting for this clone: No antigen is known for it. The sample holds no much larger clone one base away, and base qualities are not on file.

The trial excluded patients who had a history of autoimmune disease or who were on systemic immunosuppression. Peripheral blood for TCR sequencing was collected from all dose cohorts at baseline, on cycle 4 day 1, and on cycle 7 day 1. The samples were taken from a phase I, first-in-human, multicenter, open-label dose-escalation trial of ivuxolimab. The trial enrolled adults with locally advanced or metastatic head and neck squamous cell, hepatocellular, melanoma or renal cell carcinoma. Before TCR sequencing, CD4+ and CD8+ T cells were separately sorted from peripheral blood. This TCR was recovered from an adult with an advanced solid tumor such as melanoma, head and neck, liver or kidney cancer. The sequences come from CD4+ or CD8+ T cells sorted from blood, collected in a trial of the OX40 agonist ivuxolimab.

The CDR3 in this case is CASSVTGARFNGYTF. The DNA sequence is as follows: TGTGCCAGCAGCGTGACAGGGGCCCGTTTCAATGGCTACACCTTC. Recombination connected TRBV9 to TRBJ1-2; the central 8 bases match TRBD1. V is cut back by 2 bases and J by 6 bases, with 9 bases in the junction unmatched. CDR1 and CDR2 are read off the germline V gene as SGDLS and YYNGEE. From the cysteine up to the phenylalanine, the CDR3 has a length of 15 residues. Just CDR3 DNA is preserved here, 45 bases in frame from base 1.